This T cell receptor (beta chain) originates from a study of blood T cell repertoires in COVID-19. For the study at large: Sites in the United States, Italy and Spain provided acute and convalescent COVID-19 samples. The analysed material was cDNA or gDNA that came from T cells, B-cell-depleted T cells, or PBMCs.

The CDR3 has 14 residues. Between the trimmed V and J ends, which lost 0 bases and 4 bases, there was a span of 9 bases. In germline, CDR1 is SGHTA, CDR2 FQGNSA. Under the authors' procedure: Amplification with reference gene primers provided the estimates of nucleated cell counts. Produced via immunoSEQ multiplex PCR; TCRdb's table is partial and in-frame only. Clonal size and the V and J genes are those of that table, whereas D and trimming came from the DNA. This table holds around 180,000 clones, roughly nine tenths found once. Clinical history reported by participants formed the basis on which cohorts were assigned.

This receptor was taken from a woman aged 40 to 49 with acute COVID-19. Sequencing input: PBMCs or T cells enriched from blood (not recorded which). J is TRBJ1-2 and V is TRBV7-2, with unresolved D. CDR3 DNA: TGTGCCAGCAGCTTAGCGCTTCTAATCTATGGCTACACCTTC. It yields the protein CASSLALLIYGYTF.